This is a list of T cell receptor beta chains from one sample in a study of shared clonotypes between healthy human individuals. Only in-frame clones appear in the TCRdb table, and some are missing; sequencing was by immunoSEQ multiplex PCR. Among 2.3 million or so clones, approximately 95% were seen once, and the ten largest hold 0.39%. Material for sequencing was naive CD4+ T cells from PBMCs. The receptors stem from a man between 18 and 29 years old in good health. Some clones in this sample may be carry-over from other donors' samples. CDR3s include the opening cysteine and the closing phenylalanine or tryptophan.

TRBJ2-1 | TRBV28 | 14 | CASTVTGSFYEQFF
TRBJ2-7 | TRBV6-6 | 15 | CASTQTGRSPYEQYF
TRBJ2-3 | TRBV29-1 | 14 | CSVAGAQDTDTQYF
TRBJ2-3 | TRBV7-3 | 14 | CASSPGSKADTQYF
TRBJ2-3 | TRBV7-2 | 18 | CASSFKTSGSRGTDTQYF
TRBJ2-7 | TRBV4-2 | 15 | CASSPRSGDLYEQYF
TRBJ2-7 | TRBV28 | 14 | CASSSVGLAGAQYF
TRBJ1-2 | TRBV5-8 | 14 | CASRGASREYGYTF
TRBJ1-1 | TRBV7-9 | 13 | CASSWGWNTEAFF
TRBJ2-2 | TRBV5-1 | 14 | CASHRAGDAGELFF
TRBJ1-1 | TRBV28 | 16 | CASRPPGRPLNTEAFF
TRBJ1-2 | TRBV19 | 13 | CASSITGTNGYTF
TRBJ2-7 | TRBV7-2 | 15 | CASSLSGTSGPVEYF
TRBJ1-3 | TRBV28 | 14 | CASHGSLGGNTIYF
TRBJ2-1 | TRBV11-3 | 15 | CASSLGTGANNEQFF
TRBJ2-2 | TRBV10-2 | 15 | CASRETGTNTGELFF
TRBJ2-5 | TRBV28 | 11 | CASSGAETQYF
TRBJ1-2 | TRBV5-1 | 15 | CASSLGETAVYGYTF
TRBJ2-5 | TRBV11-1 | 13 | CASSFRLRETQYF
TRBJ2-3 | TRBV28 | 16 | CASSSPGGVGTDTQYF
TRBJ1-5 | TRBV6-5 | 15 | CASSSGTGWNQPQHF
TRBJ1-1 | TRBV19 | 13 | CASRKTGETEAFF
TRBJ1-5 | TRBV18 | 15 | CASSPGTGRNQPQHF
TRBJ2-5 | TRBV28 | 12 | CASNSGQETQYF
TRBJ2-1 | TRBV25-1 | 14 | CASAIAGAINEQFF
TRBJ2-7 | TRBV7-3 | 13 | CASSPGATYEQYF
TRBJ2-7 | TRBV28 | 11 | CASSSGTQQYF
TRBJ1-5 | TRBV9 | 15 | CASSLGQGGHQPQHF
TRBJ2-3 | TRBV5-1 | 14 | CASSLGGNTDTQYF
TRBJ1-1 | TRBV4-1 | 14 | CASSPLNRDSEAFF
TRBJ2-3 | TRBV7-9 | 14 | CASNSPDSTDTQYF
TRBJ2-2 | TRBV7-3 | 14 | CASSLISGTGELFF
TRBJ2-3 | TRBV11-3 | 17 | CASSLGSGTEFTDTQYF
TRBJ2-5 | TRBV6-4 | 16 | CASRIWREGFQETQYF
TRBJ2-1 | TRBV28 | 19 | CASSFRPPGLAGSYNEQFF
TRBJ1-1 | TRBV2 | 12 | CASRPDGRGAFF
TRBJ1-4 | TRBV28 | 14 | CASSPGRLNEKLFF
TRBJ2-4 | TRBV6-5 | 12 | CASGLAKNIQYF
TRBJ2-2 | TRBV5-1 | 15 | CASSLGTSDTGELFF
TRBJ2-7 | TRBV6-1 | 14 | CASRGYGGAYEQYF
TRBJ2-7 | TRBV28 | 14 | CASSFWDRPYEQYF